This section outlines one T cell receptor beta chain sequence together with its context. These data come from a study of T cell responses to AZD1222 COVID-19 vaccine. Sequenced by immunoSEQ multiplex PCR; TCRdb stores in-frame clones only, minus some. The sample holds some 110,000 clones, about 90% seen once. Trimming left V 10 bases short and J 3 bases short, with 20 bases between. This CDR3 contains 15 residues. CDR1 and CDR2 from the germline V gene are MDHEN and SYDVKM. J is TRBJ2-3 and V is TRBV28; a weak D match, TRBD1 (6 bases). The receptor was derived from an adult who received the AZD1222 COVID-19 vaccine. The starting material was peripheral blood, obtained 28 days after the second AZD1222 dose. CDR3 sequence (DNA): TGTGCCACCTCTACAGGGCGGTTTAGTACAGATACGCAGTATTTT. Residues: CATSTGRFSTDTQYF.